This entry lists 29 T cell receptor beta chains sequenced from one sample in a study of identical twins. TCRdb called the 5' RACE reads again in MiXCR, with one record for every CDR3 protein. The sample gives fewer than 650,000 distinct CDR3 sequences, 7.5% to 10% of which show up once; under 3% is in the top ten. The same data also contributed to another study, on yellow fever vaccine responses in identical twins.

Source material: PBMCs. These receptors were obtained from a young woman in good health.

There are a few counts of this clonotype. This chain links TRBV9 with TRBJ2-7, with D maybe TRBD2 (6 bases). The length of the CDR3 is 14 residues. Trimming removed 1 base at V and 2 bases at J, with 10 bases between. Germline V gene sequence: CDR1 SGDLS, CDR2 YYNGEE. The CDR3 DNA sequence: TGTGCCAGCAGCGTAATGGAGGGCCCCTACGAGCAGTACTTC. This translates into CASSVMEGPYEQYF.

V is TRBV7-9 and J is TRBJ2-7; D might be TRBD1 (6 bases). Germline CDR1 reads SEHNR; CDR2 reads FQNEAQ (reference sequence). The germline V and J ends were trimmed by 4 bases and 6 bases, with 16 bases remaining between them. CDR3 length: 14 amino acids. DNA for the CDR3: TGTGCCAGCAGCTACCAGAAACAGGGTAGCGAGCAGTACTTC. Its translation is CASSYQKQGSEQYF.

This clonotype was observed at least ten times. V usage is TRBV4-3 and J usage is TRBJ2-7; possible D gene TRBD2, 5 bases. Trimming removed 0 bases from V and 6 bases from J, with 15 bases in between. The germline gives CDR1 LGHNA, CDR2 YSLEER. This CDR3 is 15 amino acids long. Written as DNA, the CDR3 is TGCGCCAGCAGCCAAGATAGAGCTACTAGATCCGAGCAGTACTTC. As protein: CASSQDRATRSEQYF.

The CDR3 region has the DNA TGTGCCAGCAAATTTAGGCAGGGGATAAGGACTGAAGCTTTCTTT. It yields the protein CASKFRQGIRTEAFF. This chain joins TRBV6-1 and TRBJ1-1; maybe TRBD1 (6 bases). Trimming left V 7 bases short and J 5 bases short, with 20 bases between. CDR3 size: 15 residues. Germline V lookup: CDR1 MNHNS, CDR2 SASEGT.

The chain carries TRBV19 and TRBJ2-7; a possible D gene is TRBD2 (5 bases). V dropped 7 bases and J dropped 5 bases, with 18 bases sitting between them. The CDR3 extends over 14 amino acids. Germline-derived CDR1 and CDR2 are LNHDA and SQIVND (reference sequence). For the CDR3, the DNA is TGTGCCAGTACCAGGACTCCTCAGGTGGACGAGCAGTACTTC. Translated: CASTRTPQVDEQYF.

This clonotype was observed a few times. This chain links TRBV20-1 with TRBJ1-4; D ambiguous. In germline, CDR1 is DFQATT, CDR2 SNEGSKA (reference sequence). CDR3 length: 14 amino acids. Deletions cut 0 bases from V and 8 bases from J, with 13 bases between. CDR3 nucleotides: TGCAGTGCTAGAGATAGGGTCGTGTGGGAAAAACTGTTTTTT. Its translation is CSARDRVVWEKLFF.

V and J are TRBV25-1 and TRBJ1-1, with 10 bases aligning to TRBD1. Trimming took 4 bases from V and 5 from J; bases not matched to a gene: 7. The CDR3 totals 15 residues. The germline CDR1 and CDR2 sequences are MGHDK and SYGVNS. CDR3 protein: CASSARDRGWTEAFF. The CDR3 coding sequence is TGTGCCAGCAGTGCCCGGGACAGGGGTTGGACTGAAGCTTTCTTT.

The CDR3: CASSTTGAQETQYF. DNA for the CDR3: TGTGCCAGTAGTACAACAGGCGCCCAAGAGACCCAGTACTTC. This rearrangement joins TRBV19 to TRBJ2-5; D is perhaps TRBD1 (5 bases). The germline gives CDR1 LNHDA, CDR2 SQIVND (reference sequence). CDR3 length: 14 residues. The ends were cut back, 4 bases at V and 1 base at J, with 10 bases in the middle. Complete variable domain (other parts from reference TRBV19 and TRBJ2-5): DGGITQSPKYLFRKEGQNVTLSCEQNLNHDAMYWYRQDPGQGLRLIYYSQIVNDFQKGDIAEGYSVSREKKESFPLTVTSAQKNPTAFYLCASSTTGAQETQYFGPGTRLLVL.

The chain combines TRBV5-1 with TRBJ2-3, with D possibly being TRBD1 or TRBD2 (6 bases each). The V end was cut by 4 bases, the J end by 2 bases, with 17 bases between. CDR3 length: 16 residues. Germline loops: CDR1 SGHRS, CDR2 YFSETQ. The DNA for the CDR3 is TGCGCCAGCAGCCGGTCGTCGGGGGCTAACACAGATACGCAGTATTTT. This codes for CASSRSSGANTDTQYF.

This chain links TRBV29-1 with TRBJ2-7; 10 nucleotides align to TRBD2. The V segment lost 5 bases and the J segment 0 bases; nucleotides outside the gene matches: 10. Per the germline V gene, CDR1 is SQVTM and CDR2 is ANQGSEA. The CDR3 extends over 16 amino acids. As DNA, the CDR3 is TGCAGCGTTCGTGTGTCTAGCGGGGGCAGCTCCTACGAGCAGTACTTC. Translated: CSVRVSSGGSSYEQYF.

This clonotype was observed a few times. This chain uses TRBV29-1 with TRBJ1-2, with no clear D. This CDR3 is 11 amino acids long. Germline V gives CDR1 SQVTM, CDR2 ANQGSEA. V lost 3 bases, J lost 8 bases, and 10 bases lay in between. CDR3 coding DNA: TGCAGCGTTGACAGCCCCGAGGGCTACACCTTC. Its translation is CSVDSPEGYTF.

There are many counts of this clonotype. The chain joins TRBV29-1 to TRBJ2-2; D gene ambiguous. Germline values: CDR1 SQVTM, CDR2 ANQGSEA. Between the trimmed V and J ends, which lost 6 bases and 0 bases, there was a span of 8 bases. The CDR3 runs 13 residues. The CDR3 sequence: CSVRITNTGELFF. The DNA of the CDR3 is TGCAGCGTGAGGATTACGAACACCGGGGAGCTGTTTTTT.

The chain has TRBV6-5 and TRBJ1-6; 9 nucleotides match TRBD1. The CDR3 runs 15 residues. Trimming cost V 4 bases and J 7 bases; bases outside gene matches: 5. Germline CDR1 is MNHEY and CDR2 is SVGAGI. CDR3 loop: CASSSGTGSNSPLHF. CDR3 DNA: TGTGCCAGCAGTTCCGGGACAGGGTCGAATTCACCCCTCCACTTT.

There are many counts of this clonotype. This chain uses TRBV7-9 with TRBJ2-7, with 8 positions matching TRBD1. The CDR3 loop spans 14 amino acids. Germline V gene sequence: CDR1 SEHNR, CDR2 FQNEAQ (reference sequence). Trimming removed 4 bases from V and 6 bases from J; junction bases left unmatched: 8. The CDR3 sequence: CASSSGQAPFEQYF. Here the CDR3 DNA reads TGTGCCAGCAGCTCGGGACAGGCTCCTTTCGAGCAGTACTTC.

This chain joins TRBV14 and TRBJ2-7; D not certain. CDR3 length equals 15 residues. Germline V gene sequence: CDR1 SGHDN, CDR2 FVKESK. Trimming removed 4 bases from V and 4 bases from J, with 17 bases in between. Written as DNA, the CDR3 is TGTGCCAGCAGCCCGATGAACCGTTTTCAATACGAGCAGTACTTC. Its protein is CASSPMNRFQYEQYF.

This clonotype was detected many times. CDR3 amino acids: CASSSAPGVKGTGELFF. In DNA, the CDR3 is TGTGCCAGCAGCTCCGCGCCAGGGGTTAAGGGCACCGGGGAGCTGTTTTTT. V and J are TRBV11-3 and TRBJ2-2; possible D gene TRBD1, 6 bases. The length of the CDR3 is 17 residues. The germline gives CDR1 SGHNT, CDR2 YENEEA. V was shortened by 4 bases and J by 4 bases, with 19 bases between the two germline ends.

This clonotype appeared many times. The rearrangement uses TRBV6-5 and TRBJ1-2, with D tentatively TRBD1 (5 bases). Germline V lookup: CDR1 MNHEY, CDR2 SVGAGI. The ends were cut back, 2 bases at V and 2 bases at J, with 15 bases in the middle. The CDR3 extends over 16 amino acids. This chain's CDR3 is CASSYATREGNYGYTF. CDR3 sequence (DNA): TGTGCCAGCAGTTACGCCACCCGGGAGGGGAACTATGGCTACACCTTC.

This clonotype has a handful of counts. The chain employs TRBV10-3 and TRBJ2-7, with unresolved D. Per germline, CDR1 ENHRY and CDR2 SYGVKD. This CDR3 is 15 amino acids long. V lost 7 bases and J lost 7, with 23 bases in between. The CDR3 is CAIKTSDPTSEEQYF. CDR3 nucleotides: TGTGCCATCAAAACTTCAGACCCTACTTCGGAAGAGCAGTACTTC.

This clonotype was detected ten times or more. The chain links TRBV12-3 or TRBV12-4 to TRBJ2-3, with unresolved D. The CDR3 sequence is 13 residues long. V was clipped by 1 base and J by 4 bases, with 6 bases between them. The CDR3 region is CASSLDAPDTQYF. As DNA, the CDR3 is TGTGCCAGCAGTTTAGACGCTCCAGATACGCAGTATTTT.

This clonotype turned up a few times. This chain connects TRBV3-1 to TRBJ2-7, with 8 nucleotides matching TRBD1. The CDR3 runs to 15 residues. In germline, CDR1 is LGHDT, CDR2 YNNKEL (reference sequence). V lost 1 base, J lost 1 base, and 3 bases stayed unmatched. The CDR3 DNA follows: TGTGCCAGCAGCCAAGCCTGGGACAGGTCCTACGAGCAGTACTTC. Protein product: CASSQAWDRSYEQYF.

The CDR3 nucleotides are TGCGCCAGCAGCCAAGTGGGAAGTGGGCCGGGAGAAGCTTTCTTT. Protein sequence: CASSQVGSGPGEAFF. The V gene is TRBV4-3, the J gene TRBJ1-1, with D hard to call. The CDR3 length is 15 residues. Trimming took 1 base from V and 8 from J, leaving 17 bases between them. Germline CDR1 and CDR2: LGHNA and YSLEER.

This clonotype was detected a few times. V and J are TRBV6-5 and TRBJ2-1; D is uncertain. The ends were cut back, 2 bases at V and 5 bases at J, with 10 bases in the middle. Germline assignment: CDR1 MNHEY and CDR2 SVGAGI. This CDR3 comprises 14 residues. The CDR3 DNA follows: TGTGCCAGCAGTTACGCGAGCCCACACAATGAGCAGTTCTTC. It yields the protein CASSYASPHNEQFF.

The chain is built from TRBV4-1 and TRBJ1-2; a possible D gene is TRBD1 (5 bases). V shed 2 bases and J shed 7 bases, with 14 bases lying between them. CDR3 length equals 14 residues. Germline CDR1 MGHRA, CDR2 YSYEKL. The CDR3 here is CASSQYGGSGGYTF. The CDR3 DNA follows: TGCGCCAGCAGCCAATACGGGGGGAGCGGTGGCTACACCTTC.

This clonotype was seen a handful of times. This chain uses TRBV11-3 with TRBJ1-2; no reliable D call. Germline V gene lookup returns CDR1 SGHNT and CDR2 YENEEA. Trimming removed 4 bases at V and 8 bases at J, with 11 bases between. The CDR3 spans 12 residues. The CDR3 reads CASSSRTRGYTF. The CDR3 nucleotides are TGTGCCAGCAGCTCCAGGACCCGGGGCTACACCTTC.

This clonotype was observed a few times. The V call is TRBV29-1, the J call TRBJ1-1; the D gene is possibly TRBD1 (6 bases). Trimming took off 4 bases at V and 7 bases at J, with 19 bases between the two ends. This CDR3 is 14 amino acids long. In germline, CDR1 is SQVTM, CDR2 ANQGSEA. The CDR3 DNA follows: TGCAGCGTTGGTGGAGGGGGGTCCACCCTTGAAGCTTTCTTT. Translation gives CSVGGGGSTLEAFF.

This clonotype turned up a few times. The chain carries TRBV27 and TRBJ2-1; no reliable D call. V shed 5 bases and J shed 7 bases, with 9 bases lying between them. The CDR3 loop spans 12 amino acids. The germline V gene encodes CDR1 MNHEY and CDR2 SMNVEV (reference sequence). This chain's CDR3 is CASSKGSNEQFF. The CDR3 DNA sequence: TGTGCCAGCAGTAAAGGGTCGAATGAGCAGTTCTTC.

This sequence joins TRBV5-6 and TRBJ2-2; 7 bases match TRBD2. Germline-derived CDR1 and CDR2 are SGHDT and YYEEEE. Unmatched junction bases numbered 3, after V lost 4 bases and J lost 0 bases. The length of the CDR3 is 15 residues. The DNA of the CDR3 is TGTGCCAGCAGCGCACTAGCGACGAACACCGGGGAGCTGTTTTTT. This gives the protein CASSALATNTGELFF.

This clonotype was observed at least ten times. The gene calls are TRBV3-1 and TRBJ1-1; tentatively, D is TRBD1 (6 bases). In germline, CDR1 is LGHDT, CDR2 YNNKEL (reference sequence). V gave up 3 bases and J gave up 1 base, with 9 bases separating them. This CDR3 is built from 14 residues. Here the CDR3 reads CASSHRGSNTEAFF. In nucleotides, the CDR3 is TGTGCCAGCAGCCACAGGGGTTCGAACACTGAAGCTTTCTTT.

The CDR3 nucleotides read TGTGCCAGCTCACCCCGGCAGGGTGGAGACAATGAGCAGTTCTTC. Translating it yields CASSPRQGGDNEQFF. This chain links TRBV18 with TRBJ2-1; perhaps TRBD1 as D (5 bases). V dropped 3 bases and J dropped 5 bases, with 14 bases sitting between them. Germline-derived CDR1 and CDR2 are KGHSH and LQKENI. This CDR3 spans 15 amino acids.